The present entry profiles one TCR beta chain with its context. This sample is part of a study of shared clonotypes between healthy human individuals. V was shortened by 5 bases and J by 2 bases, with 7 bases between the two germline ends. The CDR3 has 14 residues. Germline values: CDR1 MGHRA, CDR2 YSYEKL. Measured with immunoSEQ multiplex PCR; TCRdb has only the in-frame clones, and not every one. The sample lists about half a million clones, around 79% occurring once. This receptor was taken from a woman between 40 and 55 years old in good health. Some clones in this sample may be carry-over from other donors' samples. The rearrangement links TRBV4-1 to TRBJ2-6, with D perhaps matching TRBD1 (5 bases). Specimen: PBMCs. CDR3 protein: CASSTGPGANVLTF. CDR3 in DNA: TGCGCCAGCAGCACAGGTCCTGGGGCCAACGTCCTGACTTTC.